The 18 T cell receptor beta chains in this list originate from one sample, sequenced in a study of blood T cell repertoires in COVID-19. TCRdb's table, derived via immunoSEQ multiplex PCR, lists solely in-frame clones and lacks some. The data show about 360,000 clones, around nine tenths seen once. The specimen sequenced was peripheral blood. These TCRs come from a human donor in a cohort sampled during active COVID-19.

The gene calls are TRBV9 and TRBJ1-1, with 8 nucleotides matching TRBD1. Unmatched junction bases numbered 6, after V lost 0 bases and J lost 2 bases. The CDR3 totals 16 residues. In germline, CDR1 is SGDLS, CDR2 YYNGEE. The CDR3 reads CASSVAPQGGNTEAFF. The CDR3 DNA follows: TGTGCCAGCAGCGTAGCTCCACAGGGGGGTAACACTGAAGCTTTCTTT. The entire variable domain, with the rest obtained from reference TRBV9 and TRBJ1-1, is as follows: DSGVTQTPKHLITATGQRVTLRCSPRSGDLSVYWYQQSLDQGLQFLIQYYNGEERAKGNILERFSAQQFPDLHSELNLSSLELGDSALYFCASSVAPQGGNTEAFFGQGTRLTVV.

The chain has TRBV15 and TRBJ2-2; TRBD2 agrees at 7 bases. V lost 2 bases, J lost 2 bases, and 11 bases stayed unmatched. The CDR3 length is 18 residues. CDR1 is LNHNV, CDR2 YYDKDF, per germline (reference sequence). CDR3 protein: CATSRPAPLAVNTGELFF. As DNA, the CDR3 is TGTGCCACCAGCAGACCCGCTCCCCTAGCGGTAAACACCGGGGAGCTGTTTTTT.

The chain combines TRBV6-5 with TRBJ1-1, with TRBD1 matching 9 bases. The germline CDR1 and CDR2 sequences are MNHEY and SVGAGI. V lost 6 bases to trimming and J lost 1 base; unmatched junction nucleotides: 3. There are 14 residues in the CDR3. The CDR3 DNA follows: TGTGCCAGCAGGTGGGACAGGGAGAACACTGAAGCTTTCTTT. This codes for CASRWDRENTEAFF.

The chain has TRBV5-1 and TRBJ2-1; 13 nucleotides line up with TRBD2. V shed 3 bases, J shed 7 bases, and the junction held 10 bases outside the gene matches. CDR3 size: 17 residues. Germline CDR1 SGHRS, CDR2 YFSETQ. The CDR3 DNA sequence: TGCGCCAGCAGCTCCAACAGACTAGCGGGGGGTATGAATGAGCAGTTCTTC. This gives the protein CASSSNRLAGGMNEQFF.

The CDR3 protein is CSVSEGGSSGANVLTF. As DNA, the CDR3 is TGCAGCGTGTCGGAGGGCGGGAGTTCTGGGGCCAACGTCCTGACTTTC. The genes are TRBV29-1 and TRBJ2-6; 7 bases line up with TRBD2. Germline values: CDR1 SQVTM, CDR2 ANQGSEA. The V segment lost 6 bases and the J segment 1 base; nucleotides outside the gene matches: 9. The length of the CDR3 is 16 residues.

V gene TRBV6-5 combines with J gene TRBJ2-7; 10 positions agree with TRBD2. Losses at the gene ends were 9 bases for V and 2 bases for J; bases not matched to a gene: 4. CDR1 and CDR2 from the germline V gene are MNHEY and SVGAGI. The CDR3 covers 13 residues. The CDR3 here is CASRGLATYEQYF. The CDR3 DNA reads TGTGCCAGTAGGGGACTAGCGACCTACGAGCAGTACTTC.

The rearrangement links TRBV6-5 to TRBJ2-4; tentative D call: TRBD1 (7 bases). Deletions cut 8 bases from V and 0 bases from J, with 14 bases between. CDR1 and CDR2 from the germline V gene are MNHEY and SVGAGI. The CDR3 runs to 15 residues. The CDR3 DNA sequence: TGTGCCAGCCAAGCAGGGGGGTTAGCCAAAAACATTCAGTACTTC. It is translated as CASQAGGLAKNIQYF.

Only one count was recorded for this clone. The same CDR3 is also encoded by other DNA sequences in this sample. The gene calls are TRBV24-1 and TRBJ2-3; D is uncertain. Germline loops: CDR1 KGHDR, CDR2 SFDVKD. V was cut by 0 bases and J by 5 bases, with 2 bases left in between. The CDR3 runs to 12 residues. The CDR3 coding sequence is TGTGCCACCAGTGATTTGCGAGATACGCAGTATTTT. Its translation: CATSDLRDTQYF.

The chain employs TRBV12-5 and TRBJ1-3, with 8 positions matching TRBD1. Germline CDR1 reads LGHNT; CDR2 reads FRNRAP. The J segment lost 4 bases and the V segment lost 2 bases, leaving 7 bases of the junction unmatched. The length of the CDR3 is 16 residues. For the CDR3, the DNA is TGTGCTAGTGGTTTGACCGGACAGGGTCGGGGAAACACCATATATTTT. Translation gives CASGLTGQGRGNTIYF.

The genes are TRBV28 and TRBJ1-5; D not resolved. Per germline, CDR1 MDHEN and CDR2 SYDVKM. V lost 5 bases and J 7 bases, leaving 9 bases between the germline ends. The CDR3 contains 12 residues. CDR3 nucleotide sequence: TGTGCCAGCAGTCAATTTCCCCAGCCCCAGCATTTT. This codes for CASSQFPQPQHF.

The rearrangement uses TRBV12-3 or TRBV12-4 and TRBJ1-5; 7 nucleotides match TRBD1. The J segment lost 12 bases and the V segment lost 5 bases, leaving 10 bases of the junction unmatched. The CDR3 is 13 residues long. The CDR3 coding sequence is TGTGCCAGCAGTCCCGACAGGGTGCTTGTCCAGCATTTT. Encoded protein: CASSPDRVLVQHF.

V usage is TRBV6-5 and J usage is TRBJ1-4, with 8 bases matching TRBD1. The CDR3 consists of 14 residues. Germline trimming cut 6 bases from V and 6 bases from J; bases unmatched to any gene: 6. Germline-derived CDR1 and CDR2 are MNHEY and SVGAGI. The CDR3 nucleotides are TGTGCCAGCAGCAAACAGGGGGTCGATGAAAAACTGTTTTTT. Protein: CASSKQGVDEKLFF.

This clone was seen just once. The chain has TRBV30 and TRBJ1-5, with D possibly being TRBD1 (5 bases). Per the germline V gene, CDR1 is GTSNPN and CDR2 is SVGIG (reference sequence). CDR3 length equals 11 residues. Trimming left V 5 bases short and J 11 bases short, with 13 bases between. The CDR3 sequence: CAWDSGGSQHF. For the CDR3, the DNA is TGTGCCTGGGACAGCGGGGGGTCCCAGCATTTT.

The chain couples TRBV4-2 to TRBJ1-1, with 7 positions matching TRBD1. The germline V gene encodes CDR1 LGHNA and CDR2 YNFKEQ. J was trimmed by 10 bases and V by 1 base; bases with no gene match: 12. The CDR3 spans 15 residues. CDR3 amino acids: CASSQVGQGDLVAFF. The CDR3 DNA follows: TGTGCCAGCAGCCAAGTGGGGCAGGGGGACTTAGTAGCTTTCTTT.

The chain joins TRBV7-3 to TRBJ1-6; 7 bases align to TRBD1. Germline trimming cut 5 bases from V and 9 bases from J; bases unmatched to any gene: 10. From germline, CDR1 is SGHTA and CDR2 FQGTGA. This CDR3 contains 15 residues. This CDR3 is CASSERQGESSPLHF. The CDR3 DNA is TGTGCCAGCAGCGAGCGACAGGGCGAAAGTTCACCCCTCCACTTT. Using reference TRBV7-3 and TRBJ1-6 for the parts outside the CDR3, the full variable domain is GAGVSQTPSNKVTEKGKYVELRCDPISGHTALYWYRQSLGQGPEFLIYFQGTGAADDSGLPNDRFFAVRPEGSVSTLKIQRTERGDSAVYLCASSERQGESSPLHFGNGTRLTVT.

V gene TRBV2 combines with J gene TRBJ2-7; D may be TRBD1 (7 bases). Germline CDR1 reads SNHLY; CDR2 reads FYNNEI. The V end was cut by 6 bases, the J end by 2 bases, with 14 bases between. CDR3 size: 14 residues. The CDR3 region is CASSPTGRTYEQYF. The CDR3 nucleotides are TGTGCCAGCAGCCCGACAGGGAGGACCTACGAGCAGTACTTC. The full variable domain, rest sourced from reference TRBV2 and TRBJ2-7, is EPEVTQTPSHQVTQMGQEVILRCVPISNHLYFYWYRQILGQKVEFLVSFYNNEISEKSEIFDDQFSVERPDGSNFTLKIRSTKLEDSAMYFCASSPTGRTYEQYFGPGTRLTVT.

The chain joins TRBV9 to TRBJ2-7, with 7 positions matching TRBD1. Germline V CDR1 and CDR2: SGDLS, YYNGEE. The CDR3 loop spans 12 amino acids. After removal of 7 bases from V and 3 bases from J, the junction contained 4 bases not matched to a gene. CDR3 nucleotides: TGTGCCAGCGGGAGACAGGGCTACGAGCAGTACTTC. Its translation is CASGRQGYEQYF.

The chain combines TRBV7-9 with TRBJ2-5, with D possibly being TRBD2 (5 bases). The V end was cut by 5 bases, the J end by 5 bases, with 9 bases between. The CDR3 spans 12 residues. CDR1 is SEHNR, CDR2 FQNEAQ, per germline (reference sequence). The CDR3: CASSPDWETQYF. The CDR3 DNA follows: TGTGCCAGCAGCCCGGACTGGGAGACCCAGTACTTC.